These 32 T cell receptor beta chains originate from one sample sequenced in a study of cytomegalovirus exposure and HLA in healthy donors. 13 Jbeta primers and 60 Vbeta primers were used for the PCR. Clones were read by immunoSEQ multiplex PCR, and TCRdb kept only the in-frame ones, dropping some. This table has roughly 250,000 clones, roughly four fifths appearing once. Sample: PBMCs. These receptors originate from a woman aged 40 to 50 in good health and CMV-seropositive.

The rearrangement joins TRBV2 to TRBJ1-2; D is undetermined. The germline gives CDR1 SNHLY, CDR2 FYNNEI. The CDR3 is 14 residues long. The V end lost 5 bases, the J end lost 3 bases, and 13 bases lay between the germline ends. CDR3 DNA: TGTGCCAGCAGTCAGTCGGAGCTGGACTATGGCTACACCTTC. It encodes CASSQSELDYGYTF.

V gene TRBV7-9 combines with J gene TRBJ1-3; possibly TRBD1 for D (6 bases). CDR3 length: 15 amino acids. The V end lost 5 bases, the J end lost 4 bases, and 15 bases lay between the germline ends. From germline, CDR1 is SEHNR and CDR2 FQNEAQ (reference sequence). CDR3 coding DNA: TGTGCCAGCAGCATCGACAGGCTCTTCGGAAACACCATATATTTT. This gives the protein CASSIDRLFGNTIYF.

This clone occurred once. The CDR3 sequence is CATSSKRLNYNEQFF. CDR3 DNA: TGTGCCACCAGCAGCAAAAGACTAAACTACAATGAGCAGTTCTTC. V is TRBV15 and J is TRBJ2-1, with D maybe TRBD2 (5 bases). Germline V gene sequence: CDR1 LNHNV, CDR2 YYDKDF (reference sequence). V was cut by 3 bases and J by 3 bases, with 12 bases left in between. The CDR3 loop spans 15 amino acids. The whole variable domain, filled in from reference TRBV15 and TRBJ2-1, reads DAMVIQNPRYQVTQFGKPVTLSCSQTLNHNVMYWYQQKSSQAPKLLFHYYDKDFNNEADTPDNFQSRRPNTSFCFLDIRSPGLGDTAMYLCATSSKRLNYNEQFFGPGTRLTVL.

This chain links TRBV13 with TRBJ1-1; 7 nucleotides agree with TRBD1. V lost 1 base to trimming and J lost 4 bases; unmatched junction nucleotides: 3. This CDR3 comprises 14 residues. Germline V CDR1 and CDR2: PRHDT, FYEKMQ (reference sequence). In DNA form, the CDR3 reads TGTGCCAGCAGCTTAGATCAGGGGGGCACTGAAGCTTTCTTT. It specifies CASSLDQGGTEAFF.

This chain links TRBV6-5 with TRBJ1-1, with D possibly being TRBD1 (5 bases). CDR3 size: 13 residues. V gave up 8 bases and J gave up 8 bases, with 18 bases separating them. Germline V gene sequence: CDR1 MNHEY, CDR2 SVGAGI. CDR3 loop: CASGQEGPGEAFF. CDR3 DNA: TGTGCCAGCGGGCAGGAGGGACCGGGAGAAGCTTTCTTT.

CDR3 DNA: TGTGCCAGCAACTTGGCGGGGTATAGCAATCAGCCCCAGCATTTT. As protein: CASNLAGYSNQPQHF. The chain employs TRBV6-1 and TRBJ1-5; D gene uncertain. The CDR3 runs 15 residues. Per the germline V gene, CDR1 is MNHNS and CDR2 is SASEGT. V lost 7 bases and J lost 0, with 13 bases in between.

J is TRBJ2-7 and V is TRBV5-5; TRBD1 agrees at 7 bases. The germline gives CDR1 SGHKS, CDR2 YYEKEE (reference sequence). After removal of 7 bases from V and 4 bases from J, the junction contained 11 bases not matched to a gene. This CDR3 spans 14 amino acids. CDR3 region: CASLRQEGAYEQYF. CDR3 sequence (DNA): TGTGCCAGCTTACGGCAAGAGGGGGCGTACGAGCAGTACTTC.

The J gene is TRBJ2-2, the V gene TRBV7-3; perhaps TRBD1 as D (5 bases). The CDR3 loop spans 14 amino acids. Deletions cut 5 bases from V and 0 bases from J, with 7 bases between. Germline CDR1 and CDR2: SGHTA and FQGTGA. The CDR3 here is CASSQGSNTGELFF. The CDR3, as DNA: TGTGCCAGCAGCCAGGGTTCGAACACCGGGGAGCTGTTTTTT.

The rearrangement joins TRBV29-1 to TRBJ1-4, with 10 bases aligning to TRBD1. This CDR3 is built from 13 residues. The germline V gene has CDR1 SQVTM and CDR2 ANQGSEA. Losses at the gene ends were 5 bases for V and 8 bases for J; bases not matched to a gene: 5. CDR3 nucleotides: TGCAGCGTTTTGACAGGGGGCGAGGAAAAACTGTTTTTT. Its translation: CSVLTGGEEKLFF.

The V call is TRBV5-4, the J call TRBJ2-7; TRBD2 matches 14 bases. Germline trimming cut 0 bases from V and 5 bases from J; bases unmatched to any gene: 4. Per germline, CDR1 SGHNT and CDR2 YYREEE (reference sequence). The CDR3 is made up of 16 amino acids. CDR3 in DNA: TGTGCCAGCAGCTTGGCGGGACTAGCGGGAGCCAACGAGCAGTACTTC. Translation: CASSLAGLAGANEQYF.

The rearrangement joins TRBV19 to TRBJ1-5, with D possibly TRBD1 on 5 matching bases. The CDR3 runs to 15 residues. Per the germline V gene, CDR1 is LNHDA and CDR2 is SQIVND (reference sequence). The V and J ends lost 2 bases and 1 base respectively, with 9 bases between them. The CDR3 DNA is TGTGCCAGTAGTATACAGGGTTACAGCAATCAGCCCCAGCATTTT. This gives the protein CASSIQGYSNQPQHF.

V is TRBV6-6 and J is TRBJ2-1; 13 nucleotides agree with TRBD2. With V trimmed by 7 bases and J by 4 bases, 4 bases remained unmatched. Germline CDR1 and CDR2: MNHNY and SVGAGI (reference sequence). This CDR3 region has 15 residues. The CDR3 loop is CASIGLAGAYNEQFF. CDR3 bases: TGTGCCAGCATCGGACTAGCGGGAGCTTACAATGAGCAGTTCTTC.

The gene calls are TRBV11-2 and TRBJ2-7; 9 bases line up with TRBD2. The CDR3 extends over 13 amino acids. The V gene's germline CDR1 is SGHAT and CDR2 FQNNGV. The junction had 8 bases not matched to a gene; V was cut back by 5 bases and J by 9 bases. CDR3 coding DNA: TGTGCCAGCAGCACGCCGGGACTAGCTGTGCAGTACTTC. Amino acid sequence: CASSTPGLAVQYF.

The chain employs TRBV5-1 and TRBJ2-7; TRBD2 might be the D (5 bases). The CDR3 has 14 amino acids. Germline loops: CDR1 SGHRS, CDR2 YFSETQ. Trimming cost V 0 bases and J 2 bases, with 9 bases left between them. CDR3 sequence: CASSLGEPPYEQYF. CDR3 sequence (DNA): TGCGCCAGCAGCTTGGGGGAGCCACCCTACGAGCAGTACTTC. Full variable domain (missing parts from reference TRBV5-1 and TRBJ2-7): KAGVTQTPRYLIKTRGQQVTLSCSPISGHRSVSWYQQTPGQGLQFLFEYFSETQRNKGNFPGRFSGRQFSNSRSEMNVSTLELGDSALYLCASSLGEPPYEQYFGPGTRLTVT.

The chain recombines TRBV27 with TRBJ2-7; 8 bases match TRBD1. Germline-derived CDR1 and CDR2 are MNHEY and SMNVEV (reference sequence). This CDR3 is 12 amino acids long. Unmatched junction bases numbered 1, after V lost 3 bases and J lost 6 bases. As DNA, the CDR3 is TGTGCCAGCAGTTTGCAGGGGGCCGAGCAGTACTTC. Its protein product is CASSLQGAEQYF.

The chain is built from TRBV21-1 and TRBJ1-3. TRBV21-1 is designated a pseudogene. There are 17 residues in the CDR3. The CDR3 DNA follows: TGTGCCAGCAGCAAAAGTTGGGAGACGAGCTCTGGAAACACCATATATTTT. It is translated as CASSKSWETSSGNTIYF.

This sequence joins TRBV7-9 and TRBJ2-5; TRBD2 aligns across 9 bases. This CDR3 spans 15 amino acids. Germline trimming cut 4 bases from V and 4 bases from J; bases unmatched to any gene: 7. Germline CDR1 reads SEHNR; CDR2 reads FQNEAQ (reference sequence). CDR3 in amino acids: CASSSPALAGETQYF. The CDR3 nucleotides are TGTGCCAGCAGCTCCCCAGCACTAGCGGGAGAGACCCAGTACTTC.

The V gene is TRBV6-1, the J gene TRBJ2-5, with 9 bases fitting TRBD1. Trimming took 2 bases from V and 8 from J; bases not matched to a gene: 3. The CDR3 contains 13 residues. CDR1 is MNHNS, CDR2 SASEGT, per germline. CDR3 region: CASSERTGETQYF. In nucleotides, the CDR3 is TGTGCCAGCAGTGAACGGACAGGGGAAACCCAGTACTTC.

The rearrangement uses TRBV27 and TRBJ2-1; 11 positions agree with TRBD2. V shed 1 base, J shed 10 bases, and the junction held 15 bases outside the gene matches. There are 18 residues in the CDR3. CDR1 is MNHEY and CDR2 is SMNVEV in the germline V gene (reference sequence). The CDR3 spells CASSLFGSGRAKVREQFF. The CDR3 nucleotides read TGTGCCAGCAGTTTATTTGGTAGCGGGAGGGCCAAGGTCCGAGAGCAGTTCTTC.

The chain employs TRBV7-6 and TRBJ2-2, with D possibly being TRBD2 (5 bases). Germline CDR1 SGHVS, CDR2 FNYEAQ. This CDR3 spans 15 amino acids. Trimming took 5 bases from V and 5 from J, leaving 15 bases between them. CDR3 protein: CASSPEGLYTGELFF. The CDR3 DNA reads as TGTGCCAGCAGCCCTGAGGGCCTTTATACCGGGGAGCTGTTTTTT.

The chain has TRBV27 and TRBJ1-6; no clear D gene. This CDR3 has 15 amino acids. Deletions cut 6 bases from V and 2 bases from J, with 11 bases between. Germline V CDR1 and CDR2: MNHEY, SMNVEV (reference sequence). CDR3 region: CASRAQSPYNSPLHF. The CDR3 DNA sequence: TGTGCCAGCAGAGCACAGAGCCCCTATAATTCACCCCTCCACTTT.

The V gene is TRBV4-2, the J gene TRBJ2-7, with D unresolved. Trimming stripped 1 base from V and 6 bases from J, with 16 bases between. The CDR3 length is 15 residues. CDR1 and CDR2 from the germline V gene are LGHNA and YNFKEQ. The DNA for the CDR3 is TGTGCCAGCAGCCAAGTAAGACTCCATCCACCCGAGCAGTACTTC. This encodes CASSQVRLHPPEQYF.

The rearrangement joins TRBV10-3 to TRBJ2-7; maybe TRBD2 (6 bases). The CDR3 has 14 residues. The germline V gene has CDR1 ENHRY and CDR2 SYGVKD. The V gene lost 3 bases and the J gene lost 4 bases, with 13 bases spanning the gap. The CDR3 sequence is CAISESLGRYEQYF. In DNA form, the CDR3 reads TGTGCCATCAGTGAATCACTGGGGAGGTACGAGCAGTACTTC.

This chain uses TRBV2 with TRBJ1-5; 10 nucleotides match TRBD1. This CDR3 contains 18 residues. Germline V gene sequence: CDR1 SNHLY, CDR2 FYNNEI. V was clipped by 2 bases and J by 3 bases; unmatched bases: 10. This CDR3 is CASSEPTRQGAFNQPQHF. CDR3 DNA: TGTGCCAGCAGTGAACCTACCCGACAGGGGGCTTTCAATCAGCCCCAGCATTTT.

The chain combines TRBV9 with TRBJ2-3, with D perhaps TRBD2 (5 bases). The CDR3 extends over 15 amino acids. The V gene's germline CDR1 is SGDLS and CDR2 YYNGEE. Trimming removed 3 bases at V and 3 bases at J, with 14 bases between. Here the CDR3 DNA reads TGTGCCAGCAGCGATACGGGAACTCGGACAGATACGCAGTATTTT. Translated, it gives CASSDTGTRTDTQYF. Filled out from reference TRBV9 and TRBJ2-3, the complete variable domain reads DSGVTQTPKHLITATGQRVTLRCSPRSGDLSVYWYQQSLDQGLQFLIQYYNGEERAKGNILERFSAQQFPDLHSELNLSSLELGDSALYFCASSDTGTRTDTQYFGPGTRLTVL.

The CDR3 DNA reads TGTGCCTGGGACAGGGCGTTCGAGACCCAGTACTTC. It specifies CAWDRAFETQYF. V gene TRBV30 combines with J gene TRBJ2-5; TRBD1 aligns across 7 bases. V was clipped by 5 bases and J by 5 bases; unmatched bases: 5. Germline lookup yields CDR1 GTSNPN and CDR2 SVGIG (reference sequence). This CDR3 is 12 amino acids long. Filled out from reference TRBV30 and TRBJ2-5, the complete variable domain reads SQTIHQWPATLVQPVGSPLSLECTVEGTSNPNLYWYRQAAGRGLQLLFYSVGIGQISSEVPQNLSASRPQDRQFILSSKKLLLSDSGFYLCAWDRAFETQYFGPGTRLLVL.

This rearrangement joins TRBV30 to TRBJ2-1; 8 nucleotides align to TRBD2. Trimming took 1 base from V and 7 from J; bases not matched to a gene: 6. Per germline, CDR1 GTSNPN and CDR2 SVGIG (reference sequence). The CDR3 spans 14 residues. CDR3 sequence (DNA): TGTGCCTGGAGTGCGGGGGGGAAGGTTAATGAGCAGTTCTTC. It encodes CAWSAGGKVNEQFF.

This chain uses TRBV7-2 with TRBJ2-7; 8 positions match TRBD2. J was trimmed by 0 bases and V by 6 bases; bases with no gene match: 10. This CDR3 contains 16 residues. Germline CDR1 is SGHTA and CDR2 is FQGNSA. The CDR3 sequence is CASRGGREALSYEQYF. DNA of the CDR3: TGTGCCAGCAGGGGAGGGCGGGAGGCCCTCTCCTACGAGCAGTACTTC.

J is TRBJ2-7 and V is TRBV19, with D tentatively TRBD2 (6 bases). Deletions cut 0 bases from V and 7 bases from J, with 13 bases between. The CDR3 length is 14 residues. Germline V gene data show CDR1 as LNHDA and CDR2 as SQIVND (reference sequence). CDR3 amino acids: CASSIDRSAGEQYF. As DNA, the CDR3 is TGTGCCAGTAGTATAGACAGGTCCGCGGGAGAGCAGTACTTC. The whole variable domain, filled in from reference TRBV19 and TRBJ2-7, reads DGGITQSPKYLFRKEGQNVTLSCEQNLNHDAMYWYRQDPGQGLRLIYYSQIVNDFQKGDIAEGYSVSREKKESFPLTVTSAQKNPTAFYLCASSIDRSAGEQYFGPGTRLTVT.

The chain recombines TRBV2 with TRBJ2-7; D is perhaps TRBD2 (6 bases). The CDR3 contains 14 residues. Trimming removed 8 bases from V and 3 bases from J, with 17 bases in between. Germline CDR1 reads SNHLY; CDR2 reads FYNNEI. The CDR3 DNA reads TGTGCCAGCGGCGGGACCCTAGGCGGCTACGAGCAGTACTTC. It yields the protein CASGGTLGGYEQYF.

The chain couples TRBV2 to TRBJ1-4, with no clear D. Trimming stripped 5 bases from V and 8 bases from J, with 9 bases between. The CDR3 is made up of 12 amino acids. CDR1 is SNHLY, CDR2 FYNNEI, per germline. The CDR3 DNA is TGTGCCAGCAGTTCCACGGGGGAAAAACTGTTTTTT. Its protein is CASSSTGEKLFF.

This chain connects TRBV5-1 to TRBJ2-3, with D possibly TRBD1 on 6 matching bases. This CDR3 contains 14 residues. V was pared by 3 bases and J by 2 bases, with 10 bases between. Per the germline V gene, CDR1 is SGHRS and CDR2 is YFSETQ. The chain's CDR3 is CASSSGQHTDTQYF. In DNA, the CDR3 is TGCGCCAGCAGCTCAGGACAGCACACAGATACGCAGTATTTT. Variable domain in full (rest from reference TRBV5-1 and TRBJ2-3): KAGVTQTPRYLIKTRGQQVTLSCSPISGHRSVSWYQQTPGQGLQFLFEYFSETQRNKGNFPGRFSGRQFSNSRSEMNVSTLELGDSALYLCASSSGQHTDTQYFGPGTRLTVL.